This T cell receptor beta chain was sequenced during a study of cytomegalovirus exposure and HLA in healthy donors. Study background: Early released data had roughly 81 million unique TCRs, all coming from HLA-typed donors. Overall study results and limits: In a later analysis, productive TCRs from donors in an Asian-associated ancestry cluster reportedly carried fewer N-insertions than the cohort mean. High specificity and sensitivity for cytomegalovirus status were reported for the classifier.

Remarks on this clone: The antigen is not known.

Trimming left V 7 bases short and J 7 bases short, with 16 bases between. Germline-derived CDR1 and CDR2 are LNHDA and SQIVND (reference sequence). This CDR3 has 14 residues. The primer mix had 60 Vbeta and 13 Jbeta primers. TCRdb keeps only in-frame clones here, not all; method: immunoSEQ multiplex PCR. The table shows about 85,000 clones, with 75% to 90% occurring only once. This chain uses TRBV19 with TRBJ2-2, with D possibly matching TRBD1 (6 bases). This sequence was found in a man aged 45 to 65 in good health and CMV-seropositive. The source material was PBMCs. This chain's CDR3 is CASNLDRPGGELFF. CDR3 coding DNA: TGTGCCAGTAATCTCGACAGGCCCGGCGGGGAGCTGTTTTTT.